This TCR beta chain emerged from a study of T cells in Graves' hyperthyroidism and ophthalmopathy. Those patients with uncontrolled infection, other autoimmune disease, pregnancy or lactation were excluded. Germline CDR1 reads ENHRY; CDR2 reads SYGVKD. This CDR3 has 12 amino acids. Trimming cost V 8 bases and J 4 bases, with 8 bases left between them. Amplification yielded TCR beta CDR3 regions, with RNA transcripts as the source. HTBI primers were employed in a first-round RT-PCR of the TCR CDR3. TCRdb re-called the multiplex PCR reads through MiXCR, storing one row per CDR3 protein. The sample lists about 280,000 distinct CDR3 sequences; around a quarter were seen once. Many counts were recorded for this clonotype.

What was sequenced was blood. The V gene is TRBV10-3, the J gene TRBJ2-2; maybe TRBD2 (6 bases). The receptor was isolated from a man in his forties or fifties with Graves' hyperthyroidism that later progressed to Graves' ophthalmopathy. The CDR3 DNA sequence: TGTGCCATCGGCGGGGTCACCGGGGAGCTGTTTTTT. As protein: CAIGGVTGELFF.